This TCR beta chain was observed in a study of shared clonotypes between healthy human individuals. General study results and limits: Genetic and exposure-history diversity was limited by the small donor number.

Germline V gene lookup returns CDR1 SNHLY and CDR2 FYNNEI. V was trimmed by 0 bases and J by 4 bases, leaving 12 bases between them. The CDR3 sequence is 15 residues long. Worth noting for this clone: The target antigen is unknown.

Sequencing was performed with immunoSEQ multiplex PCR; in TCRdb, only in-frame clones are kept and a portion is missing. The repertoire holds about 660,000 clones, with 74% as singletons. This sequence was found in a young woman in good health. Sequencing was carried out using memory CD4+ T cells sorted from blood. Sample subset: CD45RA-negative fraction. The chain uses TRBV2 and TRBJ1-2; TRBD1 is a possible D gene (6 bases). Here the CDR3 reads CASSEALRGAYGYTF. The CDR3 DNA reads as TGTGCCAGCAGTGAAGCGCTTCGGGGGGCCTATGGCTACACCTTC.